This TCR beta chain is from a study of cytomegalovirus exposure and HLA in healthy donors. Broader study findings: Available immune exposure information was restricted to CMV serostatus only. The authors later linked a missense DCLRE1C variant to TCR beta V- and J-gene trimming. A further, later analysis showed that HLA-associated TCR beta chains (compared with equally common others) were more clonally expanded.

V dropped 4 bases and J dropped 0 bases, with 10 bases sitting between them. The CDR3 covers 16 residues. Germline V CDR1 and CDR2: MRHNA, SNTAGT. The PCR had 60 Vbeta and 13 Jbeta primers. Data came from immunoSEQ multiplex PCR; TCRdb stores just in-frame clones and leaves some out. The sample lists 35,000 to 45,000 clones, about 78% occurring once. In regard to this clone: The antigen remains unidentified.

V and J are TRBV6-4 and TRBJ2-6, with D hard to call. This TCR was recovered from a young woman in good health and CMV-seronegative. Material: PBMCs. The CDR3 sequence is CASSGSSNSGANVLTF. CDR3 bases: TGTGCCAGCAGTGGATCCAGTAACTCTGGGGCCAACGTCCTGACTTTC.